This T cell receptor beta chain was profiled in a study of blood T cell repertoires in COVID-19. CDR1 is MNHEY, CDR2 SVGAGI, per germline. CDR3 length: 14 residues. Trimming removed 7 bases from V and 6 bases from J; junction bases left unmatched: 7. Libraries were prepared by immunoSEQ multiplex PCR; TCRdb keeps only in-frame clonotypes and omits some of them. The sample comprises about 250,000 clones, 75% to 90% of which are singletons, and about 9.3% rests with the top ten. Enrollees, about 18 to 89 years old, lived in approximately 24 US areas. This receptor was taken from a man in his forties who had recovered from COVID-19. This chain links TRBV6-5 with TRBJ1-4; 8 bases map to TRBD1. The sequencing sample was made of PBMCs or T cells enriched from blood (not recorded which). CDR3: CASTRTGLDEKLFF. The DNA of the CDR3 is TGTGCCAGCACTCGGACAGGGCTTGATGAAAAACTGTTTTTT.